The clone carrying this T cell receptor (beta chain) was seen ten or more times. This specimen belongs to a study of T cells in Graves' hyperthyroidism and ophthalmopathy. Using RNA transcripts as the source, TCR beta CDR3 regions were amplified. During a first-round RT-PCR of the TCR CDR3, the HTBI primer set was used. TCRdb re-called the multiplex PCR reads with MiXCR, one entry per CDR3 protein. Altogether about 520,000 distinct CDR3 sequences are present, roughly 25% being singletons, with the ten largest covering 11%. In making diagnoses, clinical symptoms, serum thyroxine and TRAb, thyroid ultrasound and orbital computed tomography were all used. Between the trimmed V and J ends, which lost 0 bases and 12 bases, there was a span of 17 bases. The CDR3 runs 14 residues. CDR1 is MGHRA and CDR2 is YSYEKL in the germline V gene.

The sequencing sample was made of blood. The clonotype originates from a woman in her thirties with Graves' ophthalmopathy. The chain links TRBV4-1 to TRBJ1-2; D possibly corresponds to TRBD1 (5 bases). CDR3 loop: CASSQDQPGRRDTF. In nucleotides, the CDR3 is TGCGCCAGCAGCCAAGATCAGCCGGGACGACGAGACACCTTC.